Sequencing of this T cell receptor beta chain was carried out in a study of T cell repertoires in cytomegalovirus infection. About the research overall: Carrying CMV and the relevant HLA type showed in public TCR beta signatures.

The V end was cut by 6 bases, the J end by 5 bases, with 14 bases between. This CDR3 has 14 residues. Per the germline V gene, CDR1 is SNHLY and CDR2 is FYNNEI. TCRdb processed the reads anew with MiXCR; each CDR3 protein has one entry. The data contain approximately 630,000 distinct CDR3 sequences, 24% of them singletons. In its sample, this clonotype was seen a few times. Its antigen is not identified. Study conclusions and caveats: Dominating the ex vivo response were TCR beta clonotypes that were CMV-specific and HLA-C-restricted. Adding up the frequency of public TCR beta families identified people who carried CMV plus the relevant HLA.

The chain links TRBV2 to TRBJ1-5, with D possibly TRBD1 on 6 matching bases. Source material: CD8+ T cells from PBMCs. The receptor was derived from a human donor in good health (CMV status not recorded). Some clones in this sample may be carry-over from other donors' samples. The CDR3 is CASSRGGGDQPQHF. Written as DNA, the CDR3 is TGTGCCAGCAGCCGAGGGGGGGGCGATCAGCCCCAGCATTTT. Filled out from reference TRBV2 and TRBJ1-5, the complete variable domain reads EPEVTQTPSHQVTQMGQEVILRCVPISNHLYFYWYRQILGQKVEFLVSFYNNEISEKSEIFDDQFSVERPDGSNFTLKIRSTKLEDSAMYFCASSRGGGDQPQHFGDGTRLSIL.